This is a list of T cell receptor beta chains from one sample in a study of somatic mutations in cytotoxic T cells in rheumatoid arthritis. Profiling relied on immunoSEQ multiplex PCR, and the TCRdb table lists in-frame clones only, not all of them. The sample has 7,000 or so clones, roughly 55% seen once. Sequencing was done on a sample of CD8+ T cells sorted from blood. The receptors come from a middle-aged woman in good health. The CDR3 runs from the conserved cysteine through the conserved F or W. A D gene is named only where the DNA matches it firmly. Clone size, where shown, is once, few, many, or a class for clones that have expanded.

clone_size d_call j_call v_call cdr3_nt cdr3_aa
. TRBD1 TRBJ1-2 TRBV5-1 TGCGCCAGCAGCGGGGGACAGGGGGCCGATGGCTACACCTTC CASSGGQGADGYTF
. TRBD1 TRBJ1-2 TRBV2 TGTGCCAGCAGTCCTACCACCGGGACAGGGTTCTATGGCTACACCTTC CASSPTTGTGFYGYTF
few TRBD1 TRBJ2-5 TRBV19 TGTGCCAGTAGTACATGGGGGACAGGGGATCTCCCCCCAGAGACCCAGTACTTC CASSTWGTGDLPPETQYF
. TRBD1 TRBJ2-3 TRBV7-7 TGTGCCAGCAGCCCCGACACAGGGGGCCTACTCACAGATACGCAGTATTTT CASSPDTGGLLTDTQYF
. TRBD2 TRBJ2-1 TRBV9 TGTGCCAGCACGGTTTCAGCGGGGGCCTACAATGAGCAGTTCTTC CASTVSAGAYNEQFF
once . TRBJ2-7 TRBV11-3 TGTGCCAGCAGCTTAGTAGGCGGGACACCGACCTACGAGCAGTACTTC CASSLVGGTPTYEQYF
. . TRBJ2-1 TRBV6-6 TGTGCCAGCAGTTCCACAGTGAGCAACAATGAGCAGTTCTTC CASSSTVSNNEQFF
few TRBD1 TRBJ2-7 TRBV6-5 TGTGCCAGCAGTCCCACAGGGGATCCCTCCTACGAGCAGTACTTC CASSPTGDPSYEQYF
few . TRBJ2-7 TRBV11-2 TGTGCCAGCAGCTTAGAGTCAGGGAGTTTTTACGAGCAGTACTTC CASSLESGSFYEQYF
once . TRBJ1-5 TRBV28 TGTGCCAGCAGTTCATTCAGGTTATATAGCAATCAGCCCCAGCATTTT CASSSFRLYSNQPQHF
. TRBD1 TRBJ1-5 TRBV4-1 TGCGCCAGCAGCCAAGTTCAAGGGACAGCGGGGATGCCCCAGCATTTT CASSQVQGTAGMPQHF
few . TRBJ1-2 TRBV7-9 TGTGCCAGCAGCCCCGACAGCTATGGCTACACCTTC CASSPDSYGYTF
. TRBD1 TRBJ2-2 TRBV29-1 TGCAGCGTAACCGGGACAGGCTACGCCGGGGAGCTGTTTTTT CSVTGTGYAGELFF
. . TRBJ2-1 TRBV9 TGTGCCAGCAGCGCCGAGGTGGATTACAATGAGCAGTTCTTC CASSAEVDYNEQFF
. . TRBJ1-4 TRBV18 TGTGCCAGCTCACCCGCAGGAGGAGCTAATGAAAAACTGTTTTTT CASSPAGGANEKLFF
. TRBD2 TRBJ2-1 TRBV9 TGTGCCAGCAGCCTAAGCGGGAGCTCCTACAATGAGCAGTTCTTC CASSLSGSSYNEQFF
few . TRBJ2-7 TRBV6-5 TGTGCCAGCGGTCCTAGCGCACCCTACGAGCAGTACTTC CASGPSAPYEQYF
. TRBD1 TRBJ2-3 TRBV7-9 TGTGCCAGCAGCTCTCGGGACAGGGGAACCACAGATACGCAGTATTTT CASSSRDRGTTDTQYF
few . TRBJ2-7 TRBV9 TGTGCCAGCAGCGCTTCAGGGTTTTTGGCCGAGCAGTACTTC CASSASGFLAEQYF
few . TRBJ1-5 TRBV6-5 TGTGCCAGCAGTCTCAGCGTCAATCAGCCCCAGCATTTT CASSLSVNQPQHF
. . TRBJ2-7 TRBV6-5 TGTGCCAGCAGTTATGGAGGACGGACCTACGAGCAGTACTTC CASSYGGRTYEQYF
few . TRBJ2-1 TRBV11-3 TGTGCCAGCAGCCTAAGTCCGTCGAGCAATGAGCAGTTCTTC CASSLSPSSNEQFF
. . TRBJ2-1 TRBV11-3 TGTGCCAGCAGCTCGGCGGTCAACTACAATGAGCAGTTCTTC CASSSAVNYNEQFF
few . TRBJ2-7 TRBV2 TGTGCCAGCAGTGACTACGTGATTAGGGAAGGGGAGCAGTACTTC CASSDYVIREGEQYF
. TRBD1 TRBJ2-1 TRBV4-1 TGCGCCAGCAGCCTGGACAGGGGAAGTGGGGGTGAGCAGTTCTTC CASSLDRGSGGEQFF
medium-sized . TRBJ2-7 TRBV19 TGTGCCAGTAGTATGGGACCCGCGGGTTCCTACGAGCAGTACTTC CASSMGPAGSYEQYF
. . TRBJ1-1 TRBV28 TGTGCCAGCAGACTTTCACAGAGAATGAACACTGAAGCTTTCTTT CASRLSQRMNTEAFF
few TRBD1 TRBJ2-7 TRBV7-8 TGTGCCAGCAGCTCGACAGGGGCCGAGCAGTACTTC CASSSTGAEQYF
. . TRBJ2-7 TRBV6-5 TGTGCCAGCAGTTACAACTACGAGCAGTACTTC CASSYNYEQYF
few TRBD2 TRBJ2-3 TRBV11-3 TGTGCCAGCAGCACTAGAACCGGACTAGTGGGCACAGATACGCAGTATTTT CASSTRTGLVGTDTQYF
. TRBD2 TRBJ2-3 TRBV13 TGTGCCAGCAGCCAAGCTGGGGGACTAGCGGGGAGGGATACGCAGTATTTT CASSQAGGLAGRDTQYF
. . TRBJ2-5 TRBV9 TGTGCCAGCAGCGTAGCGCAGGGCTACCAAGAGACCCAGTACTTC CASSVAQGYQETQYF
few . TRBJ1-2 TRBV28 TGTGCCAGCAGTTCCCCTACCACCAACTATGGCTACACCTTC CASSSPTTNYGYTF
. . TRBJ2-3 TRBV11-2 TGTGCCAGCAGCCCTGGTGGGGATACGCAGTATTTT CASSPGGDTQYF
few TRBD2 TRBJ2-3 TRBV27 TGTGCCAGCAGTTTATGGGCGGGAGTAGGATCAGATACGCAGTATTTT CASSLWAGVGSDTQYF
. . TRBJ2-1 TRBV29-1 TGCAGCGCCGACAATGAGCAGTTCTTC CSADNEQFF
. . TRBJ2-4 TRBV30 TGTGCCTGGGGCCAGGCCGATGCGGTCCACCGGCCCAAAAACATTCAGTACTTC CAWGQADAVHRPKNIQYF
. . TRBJ2-1 TRBV7-8 TGTGCCAGCAGGAGTGAAATGGGAATCTACAATGAGCAGTTCTTC CASRSEMGIYNEQFF
. TRBD1 TRBJ2-3 TRBV10-3 TGTGCCATCAGTGAGCCGCAGGGGGTAGGCCCCACCGATTACACAGATACGCAGTATTTT CAISEPQGVGPTDYTDTQYF
. . TRBJ2-5 TRBV13 TGTGCCAGCAGTACAGGGTGGTTCGAGACCCAGTACTTC CASSTGWFETQYF
few . TRBJ2-3 TRBV7-9 TGTGCCAGCAGCTTATTTGGTGACACAGATACGCAGTATTTT CASSLFGDTDTQYF
. . TRBJ1-1 TRBV6-5 TGTGCCAGCAGTTACTCGAGGGGGACTGAAGCTTTCTTT CASSYSRGTEAFF
once . TRBJ2-2 TRBV6-5 TGTGCCAGCAGTTACTCGTTGGGCGGGCACACCGGGGAGCTGTTTTTT CASSYSLGGHTGELFF
. TRBD2 TRBJ2-7 TRBV5-6 TGTGCCAGCAGCTTGAAAGGAGGAGGGGACTACGAACAGTACTTC CASSLKGGGDYEQYF
. TRBD2 TRBJ2-1 TRBV7-9 TGTGCCAGCAGCTACCTAGCGGGAGGGCCGGGTGAGCAGTTCTTC CASSYLAGGPGEQFF
. TRBD1 TRBJ2-6 TRBV11-2 TGTGCCAGCAGCGTCCGGGACAGCTCCTCTGGGGCCAACGTCCTGACTTTC CASSVRDSSSGANVLTF
. TRBD2 TRBJ2-7 TRBV9 TGTGCCAGCAGCGTAGCGGCGGGAGCCCGCTACGAGCAGTACTTC CASSVAAGARYEQYF
once . TRBJ2-5 TRBV28 TGTGCCAGCAGTTTAGTCAGGGGTGCTGAGACCCAGTACTTC CASSLVRGAETQYF
. TRBD1 TRBJ2-4 TRBV27 TGTGCCACCCGGACAGGGAAAAACATTCAGTACTTC CATRTGKNIQYF
. TRBD1 TRBJ2-7 TRBV29-1 TGCAGCGTCCCCAGGACAGGCTCCTACGAGCAGTACTTC CSVPRTGSYEQYF
once . TRBJ2-7 TRBV29-1 TGCAGCGTTGAAGTCGGAGCCTACGAGCAGTACTTC CSVEVGAYEQYF
. . TRBJ2-7 TRBV6-1 TGTGCCAGCAGTGTGGACGTAGACTACGAGCAGTACTTC CASSVDVDYEQYF
. . TRBJ2-5 TRBV28 TGTGCCAGCACCGCGGGGCAGGGCCCCCGTGAGACCCAGTACTTC CASTAGQGPRETQYF
. . TRBJ2-7 TRBV5-6 TGTGCCAGCAGCCCATGGGGGATCTACGAGCAGTACTTC CASSPWGIYEQYF
. TRBD2 TRBJ2-7 TRBV5-1 TGCGCCAGCAGCCTGACTAGCGGTACCTACGAGCAGTACTTC CASSLTSGTYEQYF
few TRBD1 TRBJ2-7 TRBV10-2 TGCGCCAGCAGCCTTGGACAGGGGGTCCACGAGCAGTACTTC CASSLGQGVHEQYF
. . TRBJ2-7 TRBV13 TGTGCCAGCAGCTTAGAGGGGTTGTCTAGCAACGAGCAGTACTTC CASSLEGLSSNEQYF
. . TRBJ2-3 TRBV28 TGTGCCAGCAGTTCTCCGGCGGGAACCACAGATACGCAGTATTTT CASSSPAGTTDTQYF
. TRBD1 TRBJ1-2 TRBV5-4 TGTGCCAGCACCCGCCCTGGACAGGGTGGTACCCTGTTTGGCTACACCTTC CASTRPGQGGTLFGYTF